The 20 T cell receptor beta chains presented below share a single source sample, sequenced in a study of post-analysis software for immune sequencing data. Libraries were made from TCR beta cDNA, and they carried unique molecular identifiers. TCRdb processed the PCR reads anew with MiXCR; each CDR3 protein has one entry. The table shows roughly 730,000 distinct CDR3 sequences, with around 27% occurring only once. Their antigens remain unidentified. Study results and limitations: Controls showed lower frequencies than patients for roughly 5 TRBV segments, and TRBV5-6, TRBV5-1 and TRBV20-1 were among these.

Sequenced sample: blood. These receptors were obtained from a girl aged 10 to 17 with multiple sclerosis.

This clonotype was observed a few times. The junction does not match germline at one end; this may be a read error. The V and J genes are TRBV5-6 and TRBJ2-7, with 7 bases lining up with TRBD1. Germline assignment: CDR1 SGHDT and CDR2 YYEEEE. This CDR3 comprises 14 residues. CDR3 loop: CANSWGQPSYEQYF. CDR3 bases: TGTGCCAACAGCTGGGGACAGCCCTCCTACGAGCAGTACTTC. Filled out from reference TRBV5-6 and TRBJ2-7, the complete variable domain reads DAGVTQSPTHLIKTRGQQVTLRCSPKSGHDTVSWYQQALGQGPQFIFQYYEEEERQRGNFPDRFSGHQFPNYSSELNVNALLLGDSALYLCANSWGQPSYEQYFGPGTRLTVT.

There are many counts of this clonotype. V and J are TRBV4-2 and TRBJ2-1; perhaps TRBD1 as D (6 bases). CDR3 size: 14 residues. V was trimmed by 0 bases and J by 5 bases, leaving 8 bases between them. Per germline, CDR1 LGHNA and CDR2 YNFKEQ. In nucleotides, the CDR3 is TGTGCCAGCAGCCAAGATAGGACAGACAATGAGCAGTTCTTC. This sequence encodes CASSQDRTDNEQFF.

This clonotype appeared a single time. V gene TRBV27 combines with J gene TRBJ2-1; TRBD2 agrees at 10 bases. The J call could be wrong; TRBJ2-7 is a better fit for the DNA end. From germline, CDR1 is MNHEY and CDR2 SMNVEV (reference sequence). The CDR3 has 14 amino acids. The CDR3 DNA reads TGTGCCAGCAAAGCGGGAGGGCCCTACAATGAGCAGTACTTC. Encoded protein: CASKAGGPYNEQYF.

This clonotype has only a few counts. The CDR3: CASSLVGVGEKLFF. Here the CDR3 DNA reads TGTGCCAGCAGCTTAGTAGGGGTCGGTGAAAAACTGTTTTTT. The V call is TRBV7-2, the J call TRBJ1-4, with a weak D call TRBD1 (5 bases). V lost 1 base, J lost 7 bases, and 10 bases lay in between. The CDR3 runs 14 residues. Looked up from germline, CDR1 is SGHTA and CDR2 is FQGNSA.

V and J are TRBV20-1 and TRBJ2-5, with 12 bases lining up with TRBD2. Germline CDR1 reads DFQATT; CDR2 reads SNEGSKA (reference sequence). V dropped 0 bases and J dropped 4; count of bases not matched to a gene: 6. This CDR3 is built from 16 residues. CDR3 protein: CSARETSGSVRETQYF. CDR3 nucleotide sequence: TGCAGTGCTAGAGAGACTAGCGGGAGCGTCCGAGAGACCCAGTACTTC.

Only a few counts were recorded for this clonotype. This rearrangement joins TRBV12-3 or TRBV12-4 to TRBJ2-3, with 11 bases fitting TRBD1. V lost 10 bases and J lost 2; bases outside the gene matches: 5. The CDR3 is made up of 14 amino acids. CDR3 DNA: TGTGCCACCGGACAGGGGGCAGCCACAGATACGCAGTATTTT. Its protein product is CATGQGAATDTQYF.

This clonotype has more than one count but fewer than ten. The chain is built from TRBV20-1 and TRBJ2-1, with D perhaps TRBD2 (6 bases). Trimming removed 0 bases at V and 2 bases at J, with 11 bases between. The CDR3 has 15 residues. The V gene's germline CDR1 is DFQATT and CDR2 SNEGSKA (reference sequence). CDR3 loop: CSARDTGETYNEQFF. CDR3 nucleotides: TGCAGTGCTAGAGACACGGGGGAAACCTACAATGAGCAGTTCTTC.

The chain uses TRBV28 and TRBJ2-7, with TRBD1 identical over 8 bases. The V gene end was trimmed by 9 bases and the J gene end by 6 bases; junction bases not matched to a gene: 13. This CDR3 comprises 14 residues. Germline V lookup: CDR1 MDHEN, CDR2 SYDVKM. The CDR3 DNA follows: TGTGCCAGTTCCCTCACCGGGACAGGATCCGAGCAGTACTTC. Translated, it gives CASSLTGTGSEQYF.

The chain couples TRBV20-1 to TRBJ2-3; 8 bases fit TRBD1. The CDR3 contains 13 residues. Germline CDR1 reads DFQATT; CDR2 reads SNEGSKA (reference sequence). V shed 1 base, J shed 6 bases, and the junction held 3 bases outside the gene matches. CDR3 amino acids: CSARARGRDTQYF. The CDR3 DNA follows: TGCAGTGCTAGAGCCAGGGGGCGGGATACGCAGTATTTT.

This chain connects TRBV7-9 to TRBJ2-1, with D perhaps matching TRBD2 (6 bases). The CDR3 runs to 20 residues. In germline, CDR1 is SEHNR, CDR2 FQNEAQ (reference sequence). V gave up 3 bases and J gave up 4 bases, with 28 bases separating them. The CDR3 here is CASSLGGSRFSVAAYNEQFF. DNA of the CDR3: TGTGCCAGCAGCTTGGGGGGATCCAGGTTTTCCGTGGCAGCATACAATGAGCAGTTCTTC.

Only a few counts were recorded for this clonotype. At one of its ends the junction is not consistent with the germline gene, which may arise from a read error. This rearrangement joins TRBV6-1 to TRBJ2-3; 8 positions agree with TRBD2. The CDR3 spans 13 residues. Looked up from germline, CDR1 is MNHNS and CDR2 is SASEGT. The CDR3 bases are TGTGCCAGCAGAAAGCGGGGGCAAGATACACAGTATTTT. It codes for CASRKRGQDTQYF.

This rearrangement joins TRBV12-3 or TRBV12-4 to TRBJ1-2; maybe TRBD1 (5 bases). The CDR3 contains 14 residues. Trimming removed 6 bases from V and 5 bases from J, with 16 bases in between. The CDR3 loop reads CASSIAGQGYGYTF. The CDR3 region has the DNA TGTGCCAGCAGCATCGCCGGGCAGGGTTATGGCTACACCTTC.

This chain joins TRBV5-1 and TRBJ2-3; 8 nucleotides match TRBD2. CDR1 and CDR2 from the germline V gene are SGHRS and YFSETQ. The CDR3 runs 16 residues. V lost 1 base to trimming and J lost 4 bases; unmatched junction nucleotides: 8. This CDR3 is CASSLTIGGASDTQYF. The CDR3 nucleotides read TGCGCCAGCAGCTTGACTATCGGGGGGGCCTCAGATACGCAGTATTTT.

Points on this clonotype: A read error may account for a junction end that differs from germline. V and J are TRBV12-3 or TRBV12-4 and TRBJ2-3; TRBD1 or TRBD2 may be the D gene (5 bases each). The CDR3 has 16 amino acids. The CDR3 DNA is TGTGCCAGCAGTTTCTCGGGAAGGGGAAGCGCAGATATGCAGTATTTT. Encoded protein: CASSFSGRGSADMQYF.

A note on this clonotype: The junction does not match germline at one end; this may be a read error. The chain is built from TRBV20-1 and TRBJ2-5; D not certain. The CDR3 runs to 10 residues. Per the germline V gene, CDR1 is DFQATT and CDR2 is SNEGSKA (reference sequence). The DNA of the CDR3 is TGCAGTGCGCGACAAGGGACCCAGTACTTC. Amino acids: CSARQGTQYF.

This chain uses TRBV28 with TRBJ2-5; D not certain. The V end lost 4 bases, the J end lost 4 bases, and 16 bases lay between the germline ends. CDR3 length: 15 residues. Germline V gene sequence: CDR1 MDHEN, CDR2 SYDVKM. The CDR3 DNA reads TGTGCCAGCAGTTCACGACATCCAGGTGGAGAGACCCAGTACTTC. Translation: CASSSRHPGGETQYF. The whole variable domain, filled in from reference TRBV28 and TRBJ2-5, reads DVKVTQSSRYLVKRTGEKVFLECVQDMDHENMFWYRQDPGLGLRLIYFSYDVKMKEKGDIPEGYSVSREKKERFSLILESASTNQTSMYLCASSSRHPGGETQYFGPGTRLLVL.

This clonotype was found a few times. The germline gene is not matched at one end of the junction; a read error may be the cause. The chain employs TRBV3-1 and TRBJ2-1, with a possible D match to TRBD1 (6 bases). The CDR3 totals 14 residues. Germline CDR1 and CDR2: LGHDT and YNNKEL (reference sequence). The CDR3 DNA is TGTGCCAGCAACCAAGACCTGACAACAGGGCTCGAGTTCTTC. This sequence encodes CASNQDLTTGLEFF.

The chain is built from TRBV5-5 and TRBJ1-2; 7 nucleotides match TRBD1. From germline, CDR1 is SGHKS and CDR2 YYEKEE (reference sequence). The length of the CDR3 is 13 residues. V shed 4 bases, J shed 7 bases, and the junction held 7 bases outside the gene matches. The CDR3 region has the DNA TGTGCCAGCAGCCCCGACAGGGTTGTTGGCTACACCTTC. Translating gives CASSPDRVVGYTF.

This clonotype was seen more than once but under ten times. The gene calls are TRBV5-1 and TRBJ2-7, with TRBD1 identical over 8 bases. Germline CDR1 reads SGHRS; CDR2 reads YFSETQ. J was trimmed by 1 base and V by 1 base; bases with no gene match: 7. The CDR3 is 16 amino acids. Written as DNA, the CDR3 is TGCGCCAGCAGCTTGAATCCGGACAGGGTGTCCTACGAGCAGTACTTC. As protein: CASSLNPDRVSYEQYF.

Only a few counts were recorded for this clonotype. The chain combines TRBV12-3 or TRBV12-4 with TRBJ2-1; maybe TRBD1 (6 bases). This CDR3 contains 17 residues. Trimming took off 2 bases at V and 3 bases at J, with 17 bases between the two ends. CDR3 nucleotides: TGTGCCAGCAGTTTAATTTACGAGGGGGATCTCTACAATGAGCAGTTCTTC. It codes for CASSLIYEGDLYNEQFF.